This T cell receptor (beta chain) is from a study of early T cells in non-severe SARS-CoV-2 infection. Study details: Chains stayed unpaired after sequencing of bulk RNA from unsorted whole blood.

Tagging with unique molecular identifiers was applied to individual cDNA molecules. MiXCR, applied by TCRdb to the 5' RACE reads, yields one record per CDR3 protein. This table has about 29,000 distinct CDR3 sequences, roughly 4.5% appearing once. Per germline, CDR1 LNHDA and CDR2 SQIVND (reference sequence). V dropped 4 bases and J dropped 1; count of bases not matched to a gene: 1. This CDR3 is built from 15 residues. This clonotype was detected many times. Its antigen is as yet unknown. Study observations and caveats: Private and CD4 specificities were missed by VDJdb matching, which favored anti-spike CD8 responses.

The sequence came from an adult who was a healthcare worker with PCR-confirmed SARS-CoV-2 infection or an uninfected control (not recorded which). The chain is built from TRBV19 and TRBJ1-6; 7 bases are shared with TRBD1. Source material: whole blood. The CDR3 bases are TGTGCCAGTAGTAAGACAGGGTCCTATAATTCACCCCTCCACTTT. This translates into CASSKTGSYNSPLHF.